This T cell receptor beta chain is drawn from a study of blood T cell repertoires in COVID-19. Study context: Italy, Spain and the United States were the sources of the convalescent and acute COVID-19 samples. In each case, the material was cDNA or gDNA derived from T cells, B-cell-depleted T cells, or PBMCs.

Authors' data handling: It was from reference gene primer amplification that nucleated cell counts were estimated. Produced via immunoSEQ multiplex PCR; TCRdb's table is partial and in-frame only. The V and J calls and clone size were taken over from that table, and D and trimming were inferred from the DNA. Of some 140,000 clones listed, 75% to 85% are singletons. The germline V gene has CDR1 SGHDT and CDR2 YYEEEE. The ends lost 3 bases at V and 1 base at J; junction bases unmatched: 5. This CDR3 contains 16 residues. It was during active infection that Seattle patients were enrolled and then longitudinally followed.

The clonotype was recovered from a woman in her seventies with COVID-19, enrolled during active disease. The chain is built from TRBV5-6 and TRBJ2-3; 10 nucleotides match TRBD2. Material: peripheral blood. The CDR3 sequence: CASSYASGGGTDTQYF. CDR3 coding DNA: TGTGCCAGCAGCTATGCTAGCGGGGGAGGCACAGATACGCAGTATTTT.